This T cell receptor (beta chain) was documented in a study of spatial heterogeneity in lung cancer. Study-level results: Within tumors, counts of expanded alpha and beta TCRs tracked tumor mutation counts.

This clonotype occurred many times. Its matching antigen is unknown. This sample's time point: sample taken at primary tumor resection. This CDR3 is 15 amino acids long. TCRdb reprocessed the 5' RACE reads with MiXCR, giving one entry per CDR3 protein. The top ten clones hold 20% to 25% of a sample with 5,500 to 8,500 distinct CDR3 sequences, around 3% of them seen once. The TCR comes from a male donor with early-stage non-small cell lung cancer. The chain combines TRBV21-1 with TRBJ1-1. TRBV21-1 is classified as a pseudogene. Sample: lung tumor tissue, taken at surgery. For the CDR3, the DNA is TGTGCCAGCAGCAAAGGGAGGGTTTGGGTCACTGAAGCTTTCTTT. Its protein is CASSKGRVWVTEAFF.